Listed below are T cell receptor beta chains from one sample, sequenced in a study of blood T cell repertoires in COVID-19. Profiled with immunoSEQ multiplex PCR; TCRdb holds only in-frame clones, not every one. The sample shows around 72,000 clones, roughly 86% of them seen only once. The sample comprised peripheral blood. The receptors derive from a man aged 45-65 years with acute or convalescent COVID-19. Both conserved end residues are trimmed from each CDR3.

J | V | CDR3
TRBJ2-7 | TRBV6-1 | ASSEALGARGEQY
TRBJ2-3 | TRBV6-2/TRBV6-3 | ASIPTSGGPDTQY
TRBJ2-1 | TRBV19 | ASSSTPLAPTYNEQF
TRBJ1-2 | TRBV29-1 | SVFRGDNYGYT
TRBJ1-5 | TRBV24-1 | ATQGRDSQPQH
TRBJ1-5 | TRBV10-3 | AIKQDHNQPQH
TRBJ1-5 | TRBV6-5 | ASRVSNYQPQH
TRBJ1-1 | TRBV20-1 | SASNGGLNTEAF
TRBJ2-2 | TRBV5-4 | ASRDDGLAGAMNTGELF
TRBJ2-7 | TRBV3-1/TRBV3-2 | ASSQDRGSYEQY
TRBJ2-3 | TRBV30 | AWIRGQTDTQY
TRBJ1-5 | TRBV2 | ASLQGFDNQPQH
TRBJ2-3 | TRBV12-3/TRBV12-4 | ASSLHRADTQY
TRBJ1-6 | TRBV7-6 | ASSLGQGTSPPLH
TRBJ1-3 | TRBV5-1 | ASRDSSGNTIY
TRBJ1-6 | TRBV5-6 | ASSSTGDNSPLH
TRBJ2-1 | TRBV19 | ASSDSTLSEQF
TRBJ1-3 | TRBV13 | ASSLGRPSGNTIY
TRBJ1-2 | TRBV19 | ASSNSGDRGFGYT
TRBJ1-5 | TRBV21-1 | ASSSRQVYSNQPQH
TRBJ1-5 | TRBV19 | ASRSTRGSSNQPQH
TRBJ1-1 | TRBV13 | ASSFPTGPNTEAF
TRBJ2-4 | TRBV24-1 | ATSDWGLAKNIQY
TRBJ1-4 | TRBV6-5 | ASGGGAEKLF
TRBJ2-1 | TRBV7-2 | ASSLEQGGNEQF
TRBJ1-5 | TRBV4-1 | ASSQTWGPSQPQH
TRBJ2-5 | TRBV18 | ASSPNGYGQETQY
TRBJ2-4 | TRBV21-1 | ASSKSILPRRQALYGDKNIQY
TRBJ1-1 | TRBV29-1 | SVDQGTNTEAF
TRBJ2-3 | TRBV7-9 | ASSLGGYPDTQY
TRBJ2-1 | TRBV4-1 | ASSQDRRGGYNEQF
TRBJ2-7 | TRBV27 | ASSLSMEVLYEQY
TRBJ2-3 | TRBV21-1 | ASSETEILPDTQY
TRBJ2-2 | TRBV6-5 | ASSFRDSNTGELF
TRBJ1-1 | TRBV11-1 | ASSFQGARFNTEAF
TRBJ1-2 | TRBV6-5 | ASSYSFRYGYT
TRBJ2-2 | TRBV5-8 | ASSFTGTGGLFTGELF
TRBJ1-6 | TRBV18 | ASSPDRGSPLH
TRBJ1-4 | TRBV11-2 | ASHDGTVNEKLF
TRBJ2-1 | TRBV5-1 | ASSLQTGPYNEQF
TRBJ2-1 | TRBV4-1 | ASSPLKTRASGNNEQF
TRBJ1-4 | TRBV7-2 | ASSSPRAGEFSTNEKLF